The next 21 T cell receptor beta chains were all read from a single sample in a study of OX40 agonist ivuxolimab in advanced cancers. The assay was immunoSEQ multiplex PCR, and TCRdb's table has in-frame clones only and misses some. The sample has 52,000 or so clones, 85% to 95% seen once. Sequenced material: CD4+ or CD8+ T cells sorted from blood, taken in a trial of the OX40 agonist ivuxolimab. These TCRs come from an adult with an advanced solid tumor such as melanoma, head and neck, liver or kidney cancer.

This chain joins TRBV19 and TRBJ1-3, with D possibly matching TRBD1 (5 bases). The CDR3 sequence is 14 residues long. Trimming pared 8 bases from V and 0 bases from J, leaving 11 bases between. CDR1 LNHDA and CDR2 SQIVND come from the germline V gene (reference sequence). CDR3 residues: CASSGSPSGNTIYF. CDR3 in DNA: TGTGCCAGTTCAGGGTCGCCCTCTGGAAACACCATATATTTT.

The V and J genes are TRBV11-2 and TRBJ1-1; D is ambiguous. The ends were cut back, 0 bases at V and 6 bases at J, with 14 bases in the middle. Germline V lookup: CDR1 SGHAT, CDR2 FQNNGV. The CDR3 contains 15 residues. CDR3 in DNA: TGTGCCAGCAGCTTAGACGTCGTCGAGCGGGCTGAAGCTTTCTTT. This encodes CASSLDVVERAEAFF.

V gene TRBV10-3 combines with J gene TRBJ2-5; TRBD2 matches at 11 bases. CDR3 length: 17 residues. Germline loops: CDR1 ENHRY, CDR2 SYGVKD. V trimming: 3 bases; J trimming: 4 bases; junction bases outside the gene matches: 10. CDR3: CAISDPGTSGAGETQYF. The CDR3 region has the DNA TGTGCCATCAGTGACCCTGGGACTAGCGGAGCGGGAGAGACCCAGTACTTC.

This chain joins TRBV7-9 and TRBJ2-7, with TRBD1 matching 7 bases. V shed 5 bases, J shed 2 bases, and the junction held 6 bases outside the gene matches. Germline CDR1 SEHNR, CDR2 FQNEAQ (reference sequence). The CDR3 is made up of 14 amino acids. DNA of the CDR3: TGTGCCAGCAGCCCATGGGACAGACCCTACGAGCAGTACTTC. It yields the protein CASSPWDRPYEQYF.

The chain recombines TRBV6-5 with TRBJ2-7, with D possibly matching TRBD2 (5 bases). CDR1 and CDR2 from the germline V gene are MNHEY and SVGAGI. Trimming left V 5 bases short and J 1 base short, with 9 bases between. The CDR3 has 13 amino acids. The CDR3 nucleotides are TGTGCCAGCAGTCGGGGAACATCCTACGAGCAGTACTTC. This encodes CASSRGTSYEQYF.

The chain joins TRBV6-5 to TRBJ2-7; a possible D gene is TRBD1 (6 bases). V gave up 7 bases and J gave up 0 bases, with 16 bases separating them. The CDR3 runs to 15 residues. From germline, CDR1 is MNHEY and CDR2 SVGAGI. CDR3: CASTPLQGPSYEQYF. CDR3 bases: TGTGCCAGCACTCCCTTACAGGGACCCTCCTACGAGCAGTACTTC.

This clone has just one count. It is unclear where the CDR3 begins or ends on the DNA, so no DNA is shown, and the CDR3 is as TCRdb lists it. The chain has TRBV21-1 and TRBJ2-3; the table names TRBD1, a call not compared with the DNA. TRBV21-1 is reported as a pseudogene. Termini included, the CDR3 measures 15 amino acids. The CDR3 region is CASSPWGLGTDTQYF.

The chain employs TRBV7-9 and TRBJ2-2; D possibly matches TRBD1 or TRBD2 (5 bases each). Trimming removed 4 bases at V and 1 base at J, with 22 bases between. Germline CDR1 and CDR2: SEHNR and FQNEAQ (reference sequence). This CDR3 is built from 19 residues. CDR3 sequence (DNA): TGTGCCAGCAGCTCCAGATTAGACGGGGCGGTGTTGAACACCGGGGAGCTGTTTTTT. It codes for CASSSRLDGAVLNTGELFF.

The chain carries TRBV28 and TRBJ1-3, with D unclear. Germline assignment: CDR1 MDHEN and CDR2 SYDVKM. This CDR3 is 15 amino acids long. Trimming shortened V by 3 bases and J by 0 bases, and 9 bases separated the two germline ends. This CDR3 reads CASSLTPASGNTIYF. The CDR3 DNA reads TGTGCCAGCAGTTTGACGCCCGCCTCTGGAAACACCATATATTTT.

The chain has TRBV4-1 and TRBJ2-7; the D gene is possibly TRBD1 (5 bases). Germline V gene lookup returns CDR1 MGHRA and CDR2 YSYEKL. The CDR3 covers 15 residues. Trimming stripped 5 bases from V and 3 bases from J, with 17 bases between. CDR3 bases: TGCGCCAGCAGCTTGGGGCCCTACCCTGGCTACGAGCAGTACTTC. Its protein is CASSLGPYPGYEQYF.

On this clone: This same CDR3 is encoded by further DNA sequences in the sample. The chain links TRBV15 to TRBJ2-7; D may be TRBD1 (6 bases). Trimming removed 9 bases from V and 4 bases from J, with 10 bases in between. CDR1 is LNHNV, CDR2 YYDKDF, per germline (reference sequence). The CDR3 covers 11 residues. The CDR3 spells CATQGRYEQYF. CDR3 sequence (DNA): TGTGCCACTCAGGGGCGGTACGAGCAGTACTTC.

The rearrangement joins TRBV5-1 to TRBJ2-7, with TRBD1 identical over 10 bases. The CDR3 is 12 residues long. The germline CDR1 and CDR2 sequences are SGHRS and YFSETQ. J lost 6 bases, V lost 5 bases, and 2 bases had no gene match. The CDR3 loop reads CASRGTGVEQYF. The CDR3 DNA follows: TGCGCCAGCAGAGGGACAGGGGTCGAGCAGTACTTC.

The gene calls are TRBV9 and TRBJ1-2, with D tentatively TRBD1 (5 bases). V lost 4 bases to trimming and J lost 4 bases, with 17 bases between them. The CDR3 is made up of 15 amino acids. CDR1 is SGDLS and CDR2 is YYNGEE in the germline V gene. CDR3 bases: TGTGCCAGCAGCAGTAACGGGAGGACACTCTATGGCTACACCTTC. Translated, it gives CASSSNGRTLYGYTF.

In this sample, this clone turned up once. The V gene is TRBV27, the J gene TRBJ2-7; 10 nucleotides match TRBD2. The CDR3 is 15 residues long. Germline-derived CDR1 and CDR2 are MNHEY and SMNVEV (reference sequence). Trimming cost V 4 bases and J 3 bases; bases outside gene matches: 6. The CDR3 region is CASSWAGTSDYEQYF. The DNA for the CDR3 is TGTGCCAGCAGTTGGGCCGGGACTAGCGACTACGAGCAGTACTTC.

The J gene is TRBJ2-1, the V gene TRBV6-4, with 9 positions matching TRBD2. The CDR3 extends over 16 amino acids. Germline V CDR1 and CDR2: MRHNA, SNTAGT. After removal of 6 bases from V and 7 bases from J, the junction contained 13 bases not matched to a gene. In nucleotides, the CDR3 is TGTGCCAGCAGCCTTGGGACTAGCTTTAGGATGAATGAGCAGTTCTTC. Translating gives CASSLGTSFRMNEQFF.

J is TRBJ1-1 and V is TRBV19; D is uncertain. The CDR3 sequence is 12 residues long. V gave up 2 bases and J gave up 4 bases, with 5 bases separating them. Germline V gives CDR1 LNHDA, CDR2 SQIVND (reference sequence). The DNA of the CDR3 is TGTGCCAGTAGTATAAGAGGCACTGAAGCTTTCTTT. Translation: CASSIRGTEAFF.

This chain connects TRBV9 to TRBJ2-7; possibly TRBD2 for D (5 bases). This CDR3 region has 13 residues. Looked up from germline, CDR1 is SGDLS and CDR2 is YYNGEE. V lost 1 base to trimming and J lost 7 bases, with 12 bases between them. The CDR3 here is CASSVSFGGEQYF. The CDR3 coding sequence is TGTGCCAGCAGCGTATCCTTTGGCGGGGAGCAGTACTTC.

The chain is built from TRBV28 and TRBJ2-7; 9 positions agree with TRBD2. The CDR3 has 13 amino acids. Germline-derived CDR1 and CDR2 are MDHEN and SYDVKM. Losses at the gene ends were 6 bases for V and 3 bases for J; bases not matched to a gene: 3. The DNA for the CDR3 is TGTGCCAGCAGGACTAGCGGTTACTACGAGCAGTACTTC. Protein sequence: CASRTSGYYEQYF.

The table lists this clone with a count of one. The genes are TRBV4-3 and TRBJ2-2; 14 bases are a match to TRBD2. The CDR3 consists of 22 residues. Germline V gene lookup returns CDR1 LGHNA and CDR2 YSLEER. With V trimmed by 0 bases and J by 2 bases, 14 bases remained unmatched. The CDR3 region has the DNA TGCGCCAGCAGCCAAGACATCAGGACTAGCGGGAGGTTAAGAGGAAACACCGGGGAGCTGTTTTTT. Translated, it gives CASSQDIRTSGRLRGNTGELFF.

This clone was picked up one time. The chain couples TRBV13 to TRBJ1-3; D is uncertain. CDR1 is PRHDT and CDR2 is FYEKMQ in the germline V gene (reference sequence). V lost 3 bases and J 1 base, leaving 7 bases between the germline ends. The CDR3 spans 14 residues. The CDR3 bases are TGTGCCAGCAGCTTGTGGGGATCTGGAAACACCATATATTTT. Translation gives CASSLWGSGNTIYF.

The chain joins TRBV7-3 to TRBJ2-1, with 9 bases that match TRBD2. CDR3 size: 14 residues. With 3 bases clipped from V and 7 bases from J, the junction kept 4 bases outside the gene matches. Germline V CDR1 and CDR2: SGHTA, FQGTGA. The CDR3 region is CASSLASGKNEQFF. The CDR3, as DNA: TGTGCCAGCAGCTTGGCTAGCGGGAAAAATGAGCAGTTCTTC.